These T cell receptor beta chains were read from a single sample in a study of T cell changes during pregnancy in multiple sclerosis. The table came from immunoSEQ multiplex PCR; TCRdb's copy has only in-frame clones and leaves some out. In the table there are about 52,000 clones, 85% to 95% of which are singletons. The sample was CD4+ T cells from peripheral blood mononuclear cells, taken in the third trimester of pregnancy. These receptors originate from a female donor with multiple sclerosis, enrolled in a pregnancy study. Each CDR3 is given with its conserved first and last residue. D genes are given only for firm matches. The size field is filled for only some rows; it gives once, few, many or a size class.

-	23	TRBV9	TRBJ2-3	-	TGTGCCAGCAGCGTAGGGACAGCAGGGCCTAAGGGGACCGCGGGCCTAGGCACAGATACGCAGTATTTT	CASSVGTAGPKGTAGLGTDTQYF
-	12	TRBV28	TRBJ1-2	once	TGTGCCAGCAGTTTTGGTCTACGTGGCTACACCTTC	CASSFGLRGYTF
TRBD2	18	TRBV7-9	TRBJ2-7	-	TGTGCCAGCAGCCCTACTGGACTAGCGGGAGGGAGCTCCTACGAGCAGTACTTC	CASSPTGLAGGSSYEQYF
TRBD1	17	TRBV27	TRBJ1-6	-	TGTGCCAGCAGTTTCGGAGGACAGGACTCCTATAATTCACCCCTCCACTTT	CASSFGGQDSYNSPLHF
TRBD1	12	TRBV2	TRBJ2-7	-	TGTGCCAGTGGGACAGGGGGTTACGAGCAGTACTTC	CASGTGGYEQYF
-	18	TRBV19	TRBJ1-5	-	TGTGCCAGTAGTATCAAAAAGGTTAACAGACCTAGCAATCAGCCCCAGCATTTT	CASSIKKVNRPSNQPQHF
TRBD1	15	TRBV5-4	TRBJ2-7	once	TGTGCCAGCAGTTGGGGGACAGGGGGCACAGGCGAGCAGTACTTC	CASSWGTGGTGEQYF
-	13	TRBV7-2	TRBJ2-7	-	TGTGCCAGCAGCTCACAGGGTGGGAACGAGCAGTACTTC	CASSSQGGNEQYF
TRBD1	17	TRBV27	TRBJ2-5	-	TGTGCCAGCAGCCGAACAGGGGGCGGCAATCCGCAAGAGACCCAGTACTTC	CASSRTGGGNPQETQYF
-	17	TRBV5-1	TRBJ2-1	-	TGCGCCAGCAGCCCCGAGGACAACCCATATTCCTACAATGAGCAGTTCTTC	CASSPEDNPYSYNEQFF
TRBD1	14	TRBV11-1	TRBJ1-2	-	TGTGCCAGCAGCCATACCGACAGGGTAAAGGGCTACACCTTC	CASSHTDRVKGYTF
TRBD1	11	TRBV9	TRBJ1-2	-	TGTGCCAGCAGCCCCGGACAGGGGCAAAGCTTC	CASSPGQGQSF
-	13	TRBV28	TRBJ1-1	-	TGTGCCAGCAGTTTGGGCGTGAGCACTGAAGCTTTCTTT	CASSLGVSTEAFF
TRBD2	14	TRBV7-8	TRBJ2-3	-	TGTGCCAGCATCGCTCGATTAGCGGGGGGTACGCAGTATTTT	CASIARLAGGTQYF
-	11	TRBV19	TRBJ2-2	once	TGTGCCAGTAGGAGGGCCGGGGAGCTGTTTTTT	CASRRAGELFF
TRBD2	17	TRBV5-1	TRBJ2-1	-	TGCGCCAGCAGCTTGGGTGGGACTAGCGATAGATACAATGAGCAGTTCTTC	CASSLGGTSDRYNEQFF
-	13	TRBV29-1	TRBJ1-1	-	TGCAGCGTTGAAGATCCCGGGAGGACTGAAGCTTTCTTT	CSVEDPGRTEAFF
-	13	TRBV28	TRBJ1-5	-	TGTGCCAGCAGTTCGGGTCTCAATCAGCCCCAGCATTTT	CASSSGLNQPQHF
-	12	TRBV7-9	TRBJ2-1	once	TGTGCCAGCAGCTCGACGGGAGAGAGGCAGTTCTTC	CASSSTGERQFF
TRBD1	14	TRBV19	TRBJ1-2	-	TGTGCCAGTAGTATAGCAGGGGGCAACTATGGCTACACCTTC	CASSIAGGNYGYTF
-	14	TRBV7-9	TRBJ1-6	once	TGTGCCAGCAGCCCACAGGGATTTGGTTCACCCCTCCACTTT	CASSPQGFGSPLHF
TRBD1	16	TRBV28	TRBJ2-7	-	TGTGCCAGCAGTTTAAGGGGGACAGTGAGCTCCTACGAGCAGTACTTC	CASSLRGTVSSYEQYF
-	14	TRBV6-1	TRBJ1-2	-	TGTGCCAGCAGTGATAATTTCGGGGTAGGTGGCTACACCTTC	CASSDNFGVGGYTF
TRBD1	13	TRBV2	TRBJ1-2	-	TGTGCCAGCAGGGGGGACAGTAACTATGGCTACACCTTC	CASRGDSNYGYTF
TRBD2	14	TRBV2	TRBJ2-7	-	TGTGCCAGCAGTGAGGGGACTAGCGGCTACGAGCAGTACTTC	CASSEGTSGYEQYF
-	11	TRBV30	TRBJ2-7	-	TGTGCCTGGGACCTGGGAGGAATAGGACGCTTC	CAWDLGGIGRF
-	17	TRBV7-6	TRBJ1-1	-	TGTGCCAGCAGCTTATATGGGATCGGGGGGGGGAACACTGAAGCTTTCTTT	CASSLYGIGGGNTEAFF
-	14	TRBV7-9	TRBJ2-7	-	TGTGCCAGCAGCTATTACGGGGGTGGCGGGGAGCAGTACTTC	CASSYYGGGGEQYF
TRBD2	14	TRBV5-5	TRBJ2-2	-	TGTGCCAGCAGATTAGCGGGCGAGGGCCGGGAGCTGTTTTTT	CASRLAGEGRELFF
TRBD1	13	TRBV5-4	TRBJ1-2	few	TGTGCCAGCAGCTTGGACAGGGGAGGTGGCTACACCTTC	CASSLDRGGGYTF
TRBD2	17	TRBV4-2	TRBJ2-5	-	TGTGCCAGCAGCCACGAACTTGGTCCTAGCGGGAGAGAGACCCAGTACTTC	CASSHELGPSGRETQYF
TRBD2	16	TRBV6-5	TRBJ2-5	-	TGTGCCAGCAGTTACCCCGGACTAGCGGGAAAGGAGACCCAGTACTTC	CASSYPGLAGKETQYF
-	14	TRBV27	TRBJ2-5	-	TGTGCCAGCAGTTATGGGGGCGGGTCGGGGACCCAGTACTTC	CASSYGGGSGTQYF
-	15	TRBV7-2	TRBJ2-6	-	TGTGCCAGCAGTTTCACAGAGTCTGGGGCCAACGTCCTGACTTTC	CASSFTESGANVLTF
-	15	TRBV5-1	TRBJ2-5	-	TGCGCCAGCGGGACATGGGGGAGCAGACAAGAGACCCAGTACTTC	CASGTWGSRQETQYF
-	15	TRBV15	TRBJ1-1	-	TGTGCCACCAGCAGAGATTACCAGGAGAACACTGAAGCTTTCTTT	CATSRDYQENTEAFF
TRBD1	15	TRBV28	TRBJ1-5	-	TGTGCCAGCAGTCCGCCGGGACAGGGCAATCAGCCCCAGCATTTT	CASSPPGQGNQPQHF
TRBD2	15	TRBV5-4	TRBJ2-7	-	TGTGCCAGCAGCTTAATAAGCGGGAGTGGATACGAGCAGTACTTC	CASSLISGSGYEQYF
TRBD2	18	TRBV7-2	TRBJ2-1	-	TGTGCCAGCAGCTTATCCTCGGGGGGGCCAGGCTCCTACAATGAGCAGTTCTTC	CASSLSSGGPGSYNEQFF
TRBD1	15	TRBV18	TRBJ2-7	-	TGTGCCAGCTCACCCGACAGGGTAATTGGTGACGAGCAGTACTTC	CASSPDRVIGDEQYF
-	15	TRBV6-1	TRBJ2-1	-	TGTGCCAGCAGTGCGCAGGGGTATTCCTACAATGAGCAGTTCTTC	CASSAQGYSYNEQFF